The TCR beta chain under discussion was sequenced for a study of shared clonotypes between healthy human individuals. Here immunoSEQ multiplex PCR was the method, and the copy in TCRdb shows in-frame clones only, minus some. The sample has about 2.4 million clones, over 85% seen once; the top ten hold roughly 0.39%. The CDR3 consists of 16 residues. The germline V and J ends were trimmed by 4 bases and 9 bases, with 23 bases remaining between them. The germline V gene has CDR1 SGHRS and CDR2 YFSETQ. Sequencing was performed on naive CD4+ T cells from PBMCs. Indicated subset: CD45RA+ positively selected. The chain employs TRBV5-1 and TRBJ2-1, with D possibly TRBD2 on 6 matching bases. The source is a man between 18 and 35 years old in good health. Some clones in this sample may be carry-over from other donors' samples. CDR3 sequence: CASSRVAGPSFIEQFF. Written as DNA, the CDR3 is TGCGCCAGCAGCCGGGTCGCGGGACCCTCTTTCATTGAGCAGTTCTTC.